The clone carrying this T cell receptor beta chain was seen at least ten times. Antigen specificity is unknown. The data were obtained in a study of response to subunit inactivated influenza vaccine. Study findings and constraints: There was a suggestion from the authors that each seasonal influenza vaccination recruits few new T cells.

TCRdb re-derived calls from the RT-PCR reads in MiXCR, one entry per CDR3 protein. Of about 780,000 distinct CDR3 sequences listed, approximately 18% are singletons. The CDR3 is 13 amino acids. Trimming at V came to 11 bases and at J to 2 bases, leaving 4 bases not matched to a gene. V is TRBV12-3 or TRBV12-4 and J is TRBJ2-7; TRBD2 matches at 12 bases. This clonotype originated in a man aged 50-60 years who received an inactivated influenza vaccine. Specimen: PBMCs from blood, collected approximately 5 days after vaccination. CDR3 residues: CASRLAGAYEQYF. Here the CDR3 DNA reads TGTGCCTCAAGACTAGCGGGAGCCTACGAGCAGTACTTC.